Listed below are T cell receptor beta chains from one sample, sequenced in a study of T cell repertoires in aging, cancer and after chemotherapy. TCRdb independently ran MiXCR on the multiplex PCR reads; one entry per CDR3 protein. The profile shows nearly 600 distinct CDR3 sequences, approximately 19% of them singletons. The sample comprised blood. Receptors were obtained from a human donor with a blood cancer. The CDR3 runs from the conserved cysteine through the conserved F or W. Each record gives: J gene, clone size, CDR3 length, D gene, V gene, CDR3 DNA, CDR3 protein. D genes are given only for firm matches. Clone size is shown for a subset of rows, as once, few, many or a class of expanded clone.

TRBJ1-5 large 15 NA TRBV15 TGTGCCACCAGCAGAGATGGGGCATCATATCAGCCCCAGCATTTT CATSRDGASYQPQHF
TRBJ1-2 medium-sized 15 NA TRBV24-1 TGTGCCACCAGTGATTCCTCACAGCGTTCTTATGGCTACACCTTC CATSDSSQRSYGYTF
TRBJ2-5 medium-sized 14 NA TRBV30 TGTGCCTGGAGGGTGGGGGGAGCGCAAGAGACCCAGTACTTC CAWRVGGAQETQYF
TRBJ2-5 medium-sized 15 TRBD2 TRBV19 TGTGCCAGTAAACGAAGTAGCGGGGGGGTGGGGACCCAGTACTTC CASKRSSGGVGTQYF
TRBJ2-2 medium-sized 14 TRBD1 TRBV6-2/TRBV6-3 TGTGCCAGCAAAAAAACAGGGGGTACCGGGGAGCTGTTTTTT CASKKTGGTGELFF
TRBJ2-3 medium-sized 15 NA TRBV4-3 TGCGCCAGCAGCCAAGAAAGGGTAGCAAGGGATACGCAGTATTTT CASSQERVARDTQYF
TRBJ2-6 hyperexpanded 15 NA TRBV6-6 TGTGCCAGCAACAAAGGGACGCTTGGGGCCAACGTCCTGACTTTC CASNKGTLGANVLTF
TRBJ2-1 medium-sized 13 TRBD2 TRBV18 TGTGCCAGCTCACCCCAGGGTAGCGGGTATAAGTTCTTC CASSPQGSGYKFF
TRBJ2-1 NA 18 TRBD2 TRBV19 TGTGCCAGTAGTATAGGAGGGAGTAGCGGGGGGGCATACAATGAGCAGTTCTTC CASSIGGSSGGAYNEQFF
TRBJ2-7 once 15 TRBD1 TRBV27 TGTGCCAGCAGTCCCCTCGGGACAGGGTTCCACGAGCAGTACTTC CASSPLGTGFHEQYF
TRBJ1-2 medium-sized 15 NA TRBV27 TGTGCCAGCAGTAACGGGGACGCCCTGAGGTATGGCTACACCTTC CASSNGDALRYGYTF
TRBJ2-1 large 12 NA TRBV7-9 TGTGCCAGCGAGACTATTAACAATGAGCAGTTCTTC CASETINNEQFF
TRBJ2-2 large 16 TRBD1 TRBV6-5 TGTGCCAGCAGTCAACGCACAGGGGGCAGCACCGGGGAGCTGTTTTTT CASSQRTGGSTGELFF
TRBJ2-7 medium-sized 13 NA TRBV27 TGTGCCAGCAGTTTGGCGGCATCCTACGAGCAGTACTTC CASSLAASYEQYF
TRBJ2-6 NA 13 NA TRBV5-1 TGCGCCAGCAGCTCCGGTGGGGCCAACGTCCTGACTTTC CASSSGGANVLTF
TRBJ2-3 medium-sized 18 TRBD2 TRBV7-6 TGTGCCAGCAGCTCCTCAAAGGCGGCTAGCGGGAGGGCAGATACGCAGTATTTT CASSSSKAASGRADTQYF
TRBJ1-4 medium-sized 16 NA TRBV7-9 TGTGCCAGCAGCCGTACCCCCGGGACTGCCTATGAAAAACTGTTTTTT CASSRTPGTAYEKLFF
TRBJ2-7 large 12 NA TRBV6-6 TGTGCCAGCAGTTATACTAGCTGGGAGCAGTACTTC CASSYTSWEQYF
TRBJ2-7 large 13 TRBD2 TRBV27 TGTGCCAGCAGACTAGCGGGAGGGTACGAGCAGTACTTC CASRLAGGYEQYF
TRBJ2-7 large 11 TRBD1 TRBV30 TGTGCCTGGGACACAGGGGGGCGATACCACTTC CAWDTGGRYHF
TRBJ2-3 few 15 NA TRBV20-1 TGCAGTGCTAGCAGGGGTCGGGGGCTCACAGATACGCAGTATTTT CSASRGRGLTDTQYF
TRBJ1-1 NA 13 NA TRBV11-2 TGTGCCAGCAGCTCCAGATGGGACACTGAAGCTTTCTTT CASSSRWDTEAFF
TRBJ1-1 large 12 NA TRBV19 TGTGCCAGTATTCCTATGAACACTGAAGCTTTCTTT CASIPMNTEAFF
TRBJ2-5 medium-sized 17 TRBD2 TRBV12-3/TRBV12-4 TGTGCCAGCAGCCCGGGGGGGAGCGTGCACAGGGTGGGGACCCAGTACTTC CASSPGGSVHRVGTQYF
TRBJ1-2 large 14 NA TRBV6-2/TRBV6-3 TGTGCCAGCAGTTACCAGGGACACGGCTCTGGCTACACCTTC CASSYQGHGSGYTF
TRBJ1-2 few 17 NA TRBV6-4 TGTGCCAGCAGTGAAAAGGCGGGGCCGGGGACCCCTGGGGGCTACACCTTC CASSEKAGPGTPGGYTF
TRBJ2-2 few 12 NA TRBV10-2 TGCGCCAGCAGTGAAGCTCTCCGGGAGCTGTTTTTT CASSEALRELFF
TRBJ1-1 medium-sized 12 NA TRBV6-5 TGTGCCAGCAGGGCCCGGGGGACTGAAGCTTTCTTT CASRARGTEAFF
TRBJ1-2 medium-sized 14 TRBD1 TRBV5-6 TGTGCCAGCAGCTTAGGGACAGGGATGCAAGGCTACACCTTC CASSLGTGMQGYTF
TRBJ1-1 NA 14 NA TRBV2 TGTGCCAGCCTCTTGGACGGATCTAACACTGAAGCTTTCTTT CASLLDGSNTEAFF
TRBJ2-2 medium-sized 12 NA TRBV20-1 TGCAGTGCTATATCCCCGTCGGGACAGCTGTTTTTT CSAISPSGQLFF
TRBJ2-7 once 17 TRBD2 TRBV28 TGTGCCAGCAGTTCAGGCAGGTGGGCGGGAGGACTAGGCGAGCAGTACTTC CASSSGRWAGGLGEQYF
TRBJ1-3 NA 17 NA TRBV5-1 TGCGCCAGCAGCTTGGCGGCCCCGGGGGCCGGGGGAAACACCATATATTTT CASSLAAPGAGGNTIYF
TRBJ1-1 medium-sized 14 NA TRBV6-6 TGTGCCAGCAATCACAGGGAGACGAACACTGAAGCTTTCTTT CASNHRETNTEAFF
TRBJ1-1 NA 14 NA TRBV4-1 TGCGCCAGCAGCCAAGATTGGGCGAACACTGAAGCTTTCTTT CASSQDWANTEAFF
TRBJ1-4 medium-sized 15 NA TRBV18 TGTGCCAGCTCACGTCGTCAGGGAACTAATGAAAAACTGTTTTTT CASSRRQGTNEKLFF
TRBJ2-7 large 15 TRBD2 TRBV6-5 TGTGCCAGCAGTTACTCGCGGGAGAGAGGTGGCGAGCAGTACTTC CASSYSRERGGEQYF
TRBJ2-1 NA 14 NA TRBV7-6 TGTGCCAGCAGCTTAGTGGTCGGGGTCGGGGAGCAGTTCTTC CASSLVVGVGEQFF
TRBJ2-7 NA 13 NA TRBV27 TGTGCCAGCAGTTTAACGGCATCCTACGAGCAGTACTTC CASSLTASYEQYF
TRBJ2-7 few 12 NA TRBV11-2 TGTGCCAGCAGCACCCGTCCCTACGAGCAGTACTTC CASSTRPYEQYF
TRBJ1-1 NA 12 NA TRBV7-9 TGTGCCAGTAGACAAACGGGCACTGAAGCTTTCTTT CASRQTGTEAFF
TRBJ1-1 large 13 NA TRBV6-6 TGTGCCAGCAGTTACGGGACCCTCACTGAAGCTTTCTTT CASSYGTLTEAFF
TRBJ2-1 large 15 NA TRBV6-5 TGTGCCAGCAGTACCCGGAGTGGGTCCTACAATGAGCAGTTCTTC CASSTRSGSYNEQFF
TRBJ2-7 large 14 NA TRBV6-5 TGTGCCAGCAGCCACGGTGGTCTAGGATACGAGCAGTACTTC CASSHGGLGYEQYF
TRBJ1-1 medium-sized 16 NA TRBV5-6 TGTGCCAGCAGCTTGGGGGGGGCCCTCGGGAACACTGAAGCTTTCTTT CASSLGGALGNTEAFF
TRBJ1-5 few 21 NA TRBV5-1 TGCGCCAGCAGCTTGGAAAACAAACAGGGTTCCGGAATATTCAGCAATCAGCCCCAGCATTTT CASSLENKQGSGIFSNQPQHF